These 29 T cell receptor beta chains share one sample of origin, sequenced in a study of shared T cell receptors in the human thymus. This table comes from immunoSEQ multiplex PCR, and its TCRdb copy is limited to in-frame clones, with some not included. The sample yields 55,000 to 80,000 clones, about 96% seen once. The source material was thymocytes. These receptors originate from a human donor.

This clone was counted once. V gene TRBV28 combines with J gene TRBJ1-1, with D perhaps matching TRBD1 (5 bases). The germline V and J ends were trimmed by 5 bases and 0 bases, with 10 bases remaining between them. The CDR3 contains 14 residues. Germline V gives CDR1 MDHEN, CDR2 SYDVKM. The CDR3 bases are TGTGCCAGCAGTCGCAGACAGCTGAACACTGAAGCTTTCTTT. As protein: CASSRRQLNTEAFF.

DNA of the CDR3: TGCGCCAGCAGTCAATGTCGACAGGGCGGCACTGAAGCTTTCTTT. This encodes CASSQCRQGGTEAFF. J is TRBJ1-1 and V is TRBV23-1, with 7 positions matching TRBD1. TRBV23-1 is annotated as an ORF whose role is uncertain. The V gene end was trimmed by 1 base and the J gene end by 4 bases; junction bases not matched to a gene: 6. The CDR3 is 15 amino acids.

CDR3 protein: CASSFVEKYTEAFF. CDR3 sequence (DNA): TGTGCCAGCAGTTTCGTAGAGAAATACACTGAAGCTTTCTTT. This sequence joins TRBV28 and TRBJ1-1, with unresolved D. CDR3 length: 14 amino acids. Deletions cut 3 bases from V and 3 bases from J, with 11 bases between. In germline, CDR1 is MDHEN, CDR2 SYDVKM.

This clone was seen just once. The chain is built from TRBV19 and TRBJ2-2; 7 nucleotides line up with TRBD1. Trimming cost V 6 bases and J 7 bases; bases outside gene matches: 17. The length of the CDR3 is 17 residues. From germline, CDR1 is LNHDA and CDR2 SQIVND (reference sequence). The chain's CDR3 is CASRKVDPRTGGGELFF. The CDR3, as DNA: TGTGCCAGTAGGAAGGTCGACCCCAGGACAGGCGGCGGGGAGCTGTTTTTT.

The chain has TRBV5-6 and TRBJ1-4; tentatively, D is TRBD1 (5 bases). Germline V gene sequence: CDR1 SGHDT, CDR2 YYEEEE. The CDR3 is made up of 17 amino acids. Between the trimmed V and J ends, which lost 4 bases and 1 base, there was a span of 17 bases. CDR3 nucleotide sequence: TGTGCCAGCAGCCTATGGATAGGGGAGGTAACTAATGAAAAACTGTTTTTT. Translation gives CASSLWIGEVTNEKLFF.

J is TRBJ1-1 and V is TRBV5-4; D is unclear. The CDR3 is 12 amino acids. Germline CDR1 is SGHNT and CDR2 is YYREEE (reference sequence). V lost 1 base and J lost 6, with 7 bases in between. The CDR3 sequence is CASSLYGAEAFF. Here the CDR3 DNA reads TGTGCCAGCAGCTTGTACGGGGCTGAAGCTTTCTTT. Full variable domain (outside the CDR3, taken from reference TRBV5-4 and TRBJ1-1): ETGVTQSPTHLIKTRGQQVTLRCSSQSGHNTVSWYQQALGQGPQFIFQYYREEENGRGNFPPRFSGLQFPNYSSELNVNALELDDSALYLCASSLYGAEAFFGQGTRLTVV.

The chain joins TRBV30 to TRBJ1-2; maybe TRBD1 (5 bases). V lost 5 bases and J lost 3, with 25 bases in between. Germline values: CDR1 GTSNPN, CDR2 SVGIG (reference sequence). The CDR3 is made up of 17 amino acids. The CDR3 protein is CAWFNTMGGIRHYGYTF. CDR3 nucleotides: TGTGCCTGGTTTAACACCATGGGGGGGATAAGGCACTATGGCTACACCTTC.

This clone was seen only once. This chain connects TRBV2 to TRBJ1-4; possible D gene TRBD1, 5 bases. Trimming left V 3 bases short and J 8 bases short, with 16 bases between. CDR3 length equals 15 residues. CDR1 is SNHLY, CDR2 FYNNEI, per germline. The CDR3 loop is CASSEGKGLWEKLFF. CDR3 nucleotide sequence: TGTGCCAGCAGTGAGGGGAAGGGGCTCTGGGAAAAACTGTTTTTT.

This sequence joins TRBV7-6 and TRBJ2-6; D gene uncertain. Trimming left V 5 bases short and J 5 bases short, with 19 bases between. The CDR3 runs to 17 residues. Germline V CDR1 and CDR2: SGHVS, FNYEAQ. The chain's CDR3 is CASSDGYSQSRANVLTF. The CDR3 DNA follows: TGTGCCAGCAGCGATGGGTACTCACAAAGTCGGGCCAACGTCCTGACTTTC.

DNA for the CDR3: TGTGCCAGTACCGAACAGGGGCCCAATCAGCCCCAGCATTTT. Its translation: CASTEQGPNQPQHF. The rearrangement links TRBV19 to TRBJ1-5, with 7 bases fitting TRBD1. Germline CDR1 is LNHDA and CDR2 is SQIVND (reference sequence). The CDR3 is made up of 14 amino acids. V lost 7 bases and J lost 3; bases outside the gene matches: 6.

V and J are TRBV5-1 and TRBJ2-2; 15 bases are a match to TRBD2. The CDR3 totals 19 residues. Germline V gene sequence: CDR1 SGHRS, CDR2 YFSETQ. Trimming removed 3 bases from V and 3 bases from J; junction bases left unmatched: 9. CDR3: CASSSGTSGGPLYTGELFF. CDR3 in DNA: TGCGCCAGCAGCTCCGGGACTAGCGGGGGGCCGCTGTACACCGGGGAGCTGTTTTTT.

The gene calls are TRBV29-1 and TRBJ1-1, with no clear D. The CDR3 covers 13 residues. V was pared by 4 bases and J by 2 bases, with 11 bases between. Germline CDR1 and CDR2: SQVTM and ANQGSEA. The chain's CDR3 is CSVGDAQNTEAFF. CDR3 DNA sequence: TGCAGCGTTGGTGACGCCCAAAACACTGAAGCTTTCTTT. Looking up the rest from reference TRBV29-1 and TRBJ1-1 gives the full variable domain: SAVISQKPSRDICQRGTSLTIQCQVDSQVTMMFWYRQQPGQSLTLIATANQGSEATYESGFVIDKFPISRPNLTFSTLTVSNMSPEDSSIYLCSVGDAQNTEAFFGQGTRLTVV.

The chain links TRBV28 to TRBJ1-2; 10 nucleotides line up with TRBD1. Trimming removed 6 bases from V and 5 bases from J; junction bases left unmatched: 3. This CDR3 has 13 residues. The germline gives CDR1 MDHEN, CDR2 SYDVKM. DNA of the CDR3: TGTGCCAGCAGCCCGGACAGGGGGTATGGCTACACCTTC. This codes for CASSPDRGYGYTF.

This clone was seen a few times. The CDR3 region has the DNA TGCGCCAGCAGCCCCTCCCCCAGGGAAGAGACCCAGTACTTC. Translated, it gives CASSPSPREETQYF. This chain uses TRBV4-3 with TRBJ2-5, with D maybe TRBD1 (5 bases). This CDR3 has 14 residues. Per germline, CDR1 LGHNA and CDR2 YSLEER. Trimming pared 4 bases from V and 3 bases from J, leaving 12 bases between.

This sequence joins TRBV4-2 and TRBJ2-7; 8 positions match TRBD1. Trimming removed 0 bases from V and 5 bases from J; junction bases left unmatched: 9. Germline V gene sequence: CDR1 LGHNA, CDR2 YNFKEQ. CDR3 length: 16 residues. CDR3 protein: CASSQESGGNVNEQYF. The CDR3 bases are TGTGCCAGCAGCCAAGAATCAGGGGGCAATGTTAACGAGCAGTACTTC.

This clone is a singleton in its sample. Given the absence of the conserved phenylalanine or tryptophan at the CDR3 end, a read error is likely. The DNA is omitted, as the CDR3 cannot be located on it reliably, and the CDR3 follows TCRdb's listing. The chain carries TRBV5-8 and TRBJ2-7. The CDR3 has 9 residues if both end residues are counted. Germline V gene data show CDR1 as SGHTS and CDR2 as YDEGEE. CDR3 loop: CASTPGGGI.

The J gene is TRBJ1-3, the V gene TRBV7-9, with D possibly matching TRBD1 (5 bases). V was pared by 2 bases and J by 2 bases, with 10 bases between. Germline V lookup: CDR1 SEHNR, CDR2 FQNEAQ (reference sequence). CDR3 length equals 15 residues. CDR3 DNA: TGTGCCAGCAGCTTATTATCAGGGACTGGAAACACCATATATTTT. Protein: CASSLLSGTGNTIYF.

The chain is built from TRBV5-6 and TRBJ1-1; no reliable D call. The CDR3 runs to 13 residues. V lost 3 bases and J 4 bases, leaving 10 bases between the germline ends. Germline CDR1 SGHDT, CDR2 YYEEEE. The CDR3 region has the DNA TGTGCCAGCAGCTGGTGGACCTCCACTGAAGCTTTCTTT. It encodes CASSWWTSTEAFF.

The chain uses TRBV27 and TRBJ1-5; D is unclear. The CDR3 totals 15 residues. The V and J ends lost 0 bases and 3 bases respectively, with 9 bases between them. Germline CDR1 and CDR2: MNHEY and SMNVEV (reference sequence). Written as DNA, the CDR3 is TGTGCCAGCAGTTTATCTGGTCGGTCCAATCAGCCCCAGCATTTT. Protein product: CASSLSGRSNQPQHF.

V gene TRBV21-1 combines with J gene TRBJ1-1; the table gives TRBD1 as D, unverified against the DNA. TRBV21-1 is designated a pseudogene. The CDR3 totals 16 residues. CDR3 sequence (DNA): TGTGCCAGCAGCAAATGGCCCCGACAGTACCATAAAGAAGCTTTCTTT. Residues: CASSKWPRQYHKEAFF.

The V call is TRBV6-4, the J call TRBJ2-1, with 9 bases fitting TRBD1. This CDR3 has 14 amino acids. The germline CDR1 and CDR2 sequences are MRHNA and SNTAGT. J gave up 4 bases and V 4 bases, and 2 bases lay outside the gene matches. The CDR3 region has the DNA TGTGCCAGCAGTGCCGGGACAGGGTACAATGAGCAGTTCTTC. It is translated as CASSAGTGYNEQFF.

The gene calls are TRBV15 and TRBJ1-2; D is unclear. Looked up from germline, CDR1 is LNHNV and CDR2 is YYDKDF (reference sequence). The CDR3 has 16 amino acids. With 1 base removed from V and 4 bases from J, the gap between germline ends came to 16 bases. In DNA form, the CDR3 reads TGTGCCACCAGCAGAGCTCCGACCGGGCCTATCTATGGCTACACCTTC. This encodes CATSRAPTGPIYGYTF.

The chain is built from TRBV19 and TRBJ1-1; the D gene is possibly TRBD1 (6 bases). The CDR3 spans 16 residues. V lost 7 bases, J lost 4 bases, and 22 bases lay in between. Germline assignment: CDR1 LNHDA and CDR2 SQIVND (reference sequence). CDR3 DNA sequence: TGTGCCAGTATTCGGACCCAGGCCGGGGGGCCCACTGAAGCTTTCTTT. The encoded protein is CASIRTQAGGPTEAFF. The full variable domain, completed using reference TRBV19 and TRBJ1-1, is DGGITQSPKYLFRKEGQNVTLSCEQNLNHDAMYWYRQDPGQGLRLIYYSQIVNDFQKGDIAEGYSVSREKKESFPLTVTSAQKNPTAFYLCASIRTQAGGPTEAFFGQGTRLTVV.

The chain links TRBV28 to TRBJ2-2; possible D gene TRBD1, 5 bases. Per the germline V gene, CDR1 is MDHEN and CDR2 is SYDVKM. The CDR3 totals 15 residues. The V and J ends lost 7 bases and 8 bases respectively, with 20 bases between them. The CDR3 DNA follows: TGTGCCAGCAAAGGTCTAGGGGCCCCCGCAGGGGAGCTGTTTTTT. It codes for CASKGLGAPAGELFF.

The V call is TRBV14, the J call TRBJ2-5; 14 positions agree with TRBD2. CDR1 and CDR2 (germline): SGHDN, FVKESK. This CDR3 is 18 amino acids long. J lost 4 bases, V lost 0 bases, and 7 bases had no gene match. CDR3 nucleotides: TGTGCCAGCAGCCAAGACTTGAGGACTAGCGGGGGGTTAGAGACCCAGTACTTC. Its translation: CASSQDLRTSGGLETQYF.

V is TRBV7-8 and J is TRBJ1-3; D gene unclear. The CDR3 sequence is 17 residues long. The germline gives CDR1 SGHVS, CDR2 FQNEAQ. Trimming took off 3 bases at V and 4 bases at J, with 19 bases between the two ends. The CDR3 DNA sequence: TGTGCCAGCAGCTTCCCGATCCCGGAAGGTGGGGGAAACACCATATATTTT. Translating it yields CASSFPIPEGGGNTIYF. Full variable domain (remainder filled in from reference TRBV7-8 and TRBJ1-3): GAGVSQSPRYKVAKRGQDVALRCDPISGHVSLFWYQQALGQGPEFLTYFQNEAQLDKSGLPSDRFFAERPEGSVSTLKIQRTQQEDSAVYLCASSFPIPEGGGNTIYFGEGSWLTVV.

V is TRBV23-1 and J is TRBJ1-3; possibly TRBD1 for D (5 bases). TRBV23-1 is recorded as an ORF, its role being uncertain. The CDR3 loop spans 12 amino acids. Trimming shortened V by 9 bases and J by 0 bases, and 6 bases separated the two germline ends. The CDR3 reads CARGVSGNTIYF. Written as DNA, the CDR3 is TGCGCCAGAGGGGTCTCTGGAAACACCATATATTTT.

This sequence joins TRBV28 and TRBJ2-4; TRBD2 aligns across 8 bases. The germline gives CDR1 MDHEN, CDR2 SYDVKM. The CDR3 has 16 residues. Unmatched junction bases numbered 10, after V lost 7 bases and J lost 2 bases. The CDR3 sequence: CASTTDGGGPKNIQYF. The CDR3 DNA sequence: TGTGCCAGCACCACTGACGGGGGGGGGCCCAAAAACATTCAGTACTTC.

The V and J genes are TRBV10-3 and TRBJ2-7; 12 bases agree with TRBD2. Germline loops: CDR1 ENHRY, CDR2 SYGVKD. With 2 bases clipped from V and 1 base from J, the junction kept 9 bases outside the gene matches. The CDR3 is made up of 18 amino acids. Written as DNA, the CDR3 is TGTGCCATCAGTGAGCCTAGCGGGGGGGCCCGGGGATCCTACGAGCAGTACTTC. Translated, it gives CAISEPSGGARGSYEQYF.